This T cell receptor (beta chain) emerged from a study of blood T cells in healthy people across ages. Donors each provided about 10 milliliters of peripheral blood. As regards this clonotype: What it binds is unknown.

Primers used in a second PCR of about 7 to 11 cycles were a sample-barcoded 5' primer and a J-beta primer mix. TCRdb fed the 5' RACE reads into MiXCR, producing one record per CDR3 protein. The sample lists approximately 1.5 million distinct CDR3 sequences, roughly 30% occurring once. Findings of the study overall: Naive CD4+ cell counts and diversity both ran higher in long-lived than in aged donors.

This TCR was recovered from a woman aged 25-40 years in good health. Sequencing was carried out using blood.

The CDR3 here is CARGSFDNEQFF. The DNA of the CDR3 is TGTGCCAGGGGGAGCTTCGACAATGAGCAGTTCTTC. The V call is TRBV18, the J call TRBJ2-1, with a possible D match to TRBD2 (5 bases). Per germline, CDR1 KGHSH and CDR2 LQKENI. This CDR3 is built from 12 residues. With 9 bases removed from V and 5 bases from J, the gap between germline ends came to 11 bases.